Listed here are 5 T cell receptor beta chains from one sample, sequenced in a study of a mutant IDH1 vaccine in newly diagnosed glioma. These receptors lack a known antigen. Indicated time point: week 5, during vaccination. Every vaccine dose comprised 300 ug of mutant IDH1 20-mer peptide plus topical imiquimod. The table came from immunoSEQ multiplex PCR; TCRdb's copy has only in-frame clones and leaves some out. The table has 30,000 to 40,000 clones, approximately 53% seen once; the top ten hold about 11%. This sample comprised PBMCs, obtained from a glioma patient whose treatment included an IDH1 peptide vaccine. The receptors originated from a woman aged 18-29 years with glioma.

J is TRBJ1-1 and V is TRBV7-8; a possible D gene is TRBD1 (5 bases). The germline V and J ends were trimmed by 5 bases and 0 bases, with 10 bases remaining between them. The CDR3 extends over 14 amino acids. Per the germline V gene, CDR1 is SGHVS and CDR2 is FQNEAQ. The CDR3: CASSPGGMNTEAFF. The CDR3 DNA sequence: TGTGCCAGCAGCCCGGGGGGAATGAACACTGAAGCTTTCTTT.

This chain uses TRBV5-6 with TRBJ2-4, with D possibly being TRBD1 (5 bases). CDR3 length equals 13 residues. Germline V CDR1 and CDR2: SGHDT, YYEEEE. V gave up 0 bases and J gave up 5 bases, with 6 bases separating them. The CDR3 here is CASSLGQQNIQYF. DNA for the CDR3: TGTGCCAGCAGCTTGGGACAGCAAAACATTCAGTACTTC.

The chain has TRBV5-6 and TRBJ1-2; weak D call: TRBD1 (6 bases). This CDR3 contains 14 residues. The germline V gene encodes CDR1 SGHDT and CDR2 YYEEEE. The V end was cut by 3 bases, the J end by 7 bases, with 16 bases between. The chain's CDR3 is CASSSAGQGLGYTF. The CDR3 DNA is TGTGCCAGCAGCTCGGCAGGCCAGGGGCTTGGCTACACCTTC.

V usage is TRBV2 and J usage is TRBJ1-1; D not certain. Trimming took off 1 base at V and 0 bases at J, with 9 bases between the two ends. Looked up from germline, CDR1 is SNHLY and CDR2 is FYNNEI. The CDR3 runs to 15 residues. As DNA, the CDR3 is TGTGCCAGCAGTGAAGGTCGGCAGATGAACACTGAAGCTTTCTTT. Protein sequence: CASSEGRQMNTEAFF.

A few counts support this clone. This sequence joins TRBV5-4 and TRBJ2-2; D remains ambiguous. Trimming stripped 0 bases from V and 0 bases from J, with 9 bases between. The CDR3 loop spans 16 amino acids. In germline, CDR1 is SGHNT, CDR2 YYREEE (reference sequence). CDR3 nucleotide sequence: TGTGCCAGCAGCTTGGGGTGGGATTCGAACACCGGGGAGCTGTTTTTT. Translated: CASSLGWDSNTGELFF.